These 6 T cell receptor beta chains came from one sample sequenced in a study of cytomegalovirus exposure and HLA in healthy donors. PCR used 60 Vbeta primers and 13 Jbeta primers. The repertoire was sequenced with immunoSEQ multiplex PCR; TCRdb's copy has only in-frame clones and lacks some. The sample comprises some 140,000 clones, under 75% of which are singletons, and 2% to 2.5% rests with the top ten. The specimen was PBMCs. The origin of the receptors is a woman between 35 and 50 years old in good health and CMV-seronegative.

The V gene is TRBV7-2, the J gene TRBJ2-1; D perhaps matches TRBD1 (6 bases). V was trimmed by 4 bases and J by 6 bases, leaving 16 bases between them. The length of the CDR3 is 15 residues. Germline V gives CDR1 SGHTA, CDR2 FQGNSA. In DNA form, the CDR3 reads TGTGCCAGCAGCTCCCGGACAGCCTTACCCAATGAGCAGTTCTTC. Encoded protein: CASSSRTALPNEQFF.

The chain is built from TRBV7-8 and TRBJ1-1; 7 positions match TRBD1. This CDR3 contains 18 residues. V was pared by 3 bases and J by 0 bases, with 13 bases of the junction left unmatched. Germline CDR1 reads SGHVS; CDR2 reads FQNEAQ. The CDR3 protein is CASSFPDRADFMNTEAFF. Written as DNA, the CDR3 is TGTGCCAGCAGCTTCCCCGACAGGGCAGACTTCATGAACACTGAAGCTTTCTTT. The entire variable domain, with the rest obtained from reference TRBV7-8 and TRBJ1-1, is as follows: GAGVSQSPRYKVAKRGQDVALRCDPISGHVSLFWYQQALGQGPEFLTYFQNEAQLDKSGLPSDRFFAERPEGSVSTLKIQRTQQEDSAVYLCASSFPDRADFMNTEAFFGQGTRLTVV.

In regard to this clone: At one end, the junction sequence differs from germline, possibly due to a read error. The genes are TRBV5-1 and TRBJ2-3; D might be TRBD2 (6 bases). The CDR3 runs 15 residues. Germline CDR1 reads SGHRS; CDR2 reads YFSETQ. Written as DNA, the CDR3 is TGCGCCAGCAGCCTCGGAGGGGCGAACACAGATACACAGTATTTT. Protein product: CASSLGGANTDTQYF.

The chain has TRBV29-1 and TRBJ2-7; the D is unclear. Trimming left V 2 bases short and J 3 bases short, with 14 bases between. CDR1 and CDR2 (germline): SQVTM, ANQGSEA. This CDR3 region has 14 residues. The CDR3, as DNA: TGCAGCGTTGAACTGGCAGACCTAGGCTACGAGCAGTACTTC. Its translation is CSVELADLGYEQYF.

The gene calls are TRBV7-6 and TRBJ1-1; 7 bases are a match to TRBD1. There are 16 residues in the CDR3. In germline, CDR1 is SGHVS, CDR2 FNYEAQ. Germline trimming cut 5 bases from V and 5 bases from J; bases unmatched to any gene: 14. In nucleotides, the CDR3 is TGTGCCAGCAGCGCCCGACAGGGCCCGGCTGGGACTGAAGCTTTCTTT. Translated, it gives CASSARQGPAGTEAFF.

This clone has just a few counts. This chain joins TRBV5-1 and TRBJ2-4; TRBD2 might be the D (6 bases). This CDR3 has 15 residues. Trimming took off 0 bases at V and 6 bases at J, with 13 bases between the two ends. CDR1 and CDR2 from the germline V gene are SGHRS and YFSETQ. CDR3 amino acids: CASSLGVAAANIQYF. Written as DNA, the CDR3 is TGCGCCAGCAGCTTGGGAGTAGCGGCGGCAAACATTCAGTACTTC.